This is a list of T cell receptor beta chains from one sample in a study of cytomegalovirus exposure and HLA in healthy donors. Generated by immunoSEQ multiplex PCR, the TCRdb table keeps only in-frame clones and is missing some. The data contain roughly 190,000 clones, about 90% of them singletons. Material: PBMCs. Receptor source: a man younger than 45 in good health and CMV-seronegative. Both conserved end residues are part of each CDR3. Fields, in order: D gene, J gene, clone size, V gene, CDR3 DNA, CDR3 protein. The D gene is left open where the match is weak. The listing skips clone size in some rows; elsewhere it reads once, few, many or a size class.

.	TRBJ2-7	.	TRBV5-1	TGCGCCAGCAGCGGCCAGGGTGGCTACGAGCAGTACTTC	CASSGQGGYEQYF
.	TRBJ2-7	.	TRBV27	TGTGCCAGCAGTTTAAGGAGGATAGACGAGCAGTACTTC	CASSLRRIDEQYF
TRBD1	TRBJ2-7	.	TRBV19	TGTGCCAGTAGTATTAGTCGGACAGGGGGAGGAGAGCAGTACTTC	CASSISRTGGGEQYF
.	TRBJ1-1	.	TRBV7-9	TGTGCCAGCAGTCCCGGTTTTGAAGCTTTCTTT	CASSPGFEAFF
.	TRBJ2-3	.	TRBV7-8	TGTGCCAGCAGCTCCGCTCGACCCGGGGTCTCCACAGATACGCAGTATTTT	CASSSARPGVSTDTQYF
.	TRBJ1-2	.	TRBV2	TGTGCCAGCAGTCTGGACAGATATGGCTACACCTTC	CASSLDRYGYTF
.	TRBJ1-1	.	TRBV11-2	TGTGCCAGCAGCTTTAACAGGGTGAACACTGAAGCTTTCTTT	CASSFNRVNTEAFF
TRBD2	TRBJ2-3	.	TRBV4-2	TGTGCCAGCAGCCTTCGCGGGGGGGCACCGGATACGCAGTATTTT	CASSLRGGAPDTQYF
.	TRBJ2-5	.	TRBV7-2	TGTGCCAGCAGCCAACCAGGGACCCAGTACTTC	CASSQPGTQYF
TRBD1	TRBJ2-2	.	TRBV11-1	TGTGCCAGCAGCGCCAGACAGGGCGTCACCGGGGAGCTGTTTTTT	CASSARQGVTGELFF
.	TRBJ1-1	.	TRBV7-6	TGTGCCAGCAGCTTATACAAGGGAGGGGACACTGAAGCTTTCTTT	CASSLYKGGDTEAFF
TRBD1	TRBJ2-7	.	TRBV6-1	TGTGCCAGCAGACTGGGACAGGGAGGCTACGAGCAGTACTTC	CASRLGQGGYEQYF
TRBD1	TRBJ1-2	once	TRBV7-8	TGTGCCAGCAGCCGGGGACAGTTCTATGGCTACACCTTC	CASSRGQFYGYTF
.	TRBJ2-2	once	TRBV5-4	TGTGCCAGCTCCTACGACAGAACCTATTACTCGAACACCGGGGAGCTGTTTTTT	CASSYDRTYYSNTGELFF
.	TRBJ2-1	few	TRBV7-9	TGTGCCAGCAGCACAGGGGGCGGACAAATTTTGGGACTAGTCTTCTTC	CASSTGGGQILGLVFF
.	TRBJ1-6	.	TRBV5-4	TGTGCCAGCAGCTTGGGCGGGATTCCGAATTCACCCCTCCACTTT	CASSLGGIPNSPLHF
TRBD2	TRBJ2-7	once	TRBV19	TGTGCCAGTAGTATAGGTTCTGCGGGAGGACCCTACGAGCAGTACTTC	CASSIGSAGGPYEQYF
.	TRBJ1-2	.	TRBV19	TGTGCCAGTATACCACGAGGGACTTACGGCTACACCTTC	CASIPRGTYGYTF
TRBD2	TRBJ2-3	.	TRBV10-3	TGTGCCATCAGTGACCCTACAAAGGGGGCTAGCGGGGGCCTTACAGATACGCAGTATTTT	CAISDPTKGASGGLTDTQYF
TRBD2	TRBJ2-7	.	TRBV4-1	TGCGCCAGCAGCCAAGCACAAGGGACTAGCGGCAACTACGAGCAGTACTTC	CASSQAQGTSGNYEQYF
.	TRBJ2-1	once	TRBV27	TGTGCCAGCAGTTTGGGCTGGACACCCAATGAGCAGTTCTTC	CASSLGWTPNEQFF
.	TRBJ1-5	.	TRBV6-5	TGTGCCAGCAGTTATGGGGGAGGCCAGCCCCAGCATTTT	CASSYGGGQPQHF
.	TRBJ1-5	.	TRBV4-1	TGCGCCAGCAGCCAAGTCTATGAGAGAGGCCCCCAGCATTTT	CASSQVYERGPQHF
.	TRBJ2-2	.	TRBV28	TGTGCCAGCAGTTTATTCTCAGGGACGAACACCGGGGAGCTGTTTTTT	CASSLFSGTNTGELFF
TRBD2	TRBJ2-7	.	TRBV28	TGTGCCAGCAACCCGGACCGGCGGGAGGGCTGGTACGAGCAGTACTTC	CASNPDRREGWYEQYF
.	TRBJ2-3	.	TRBV10-3	TGTGCCATCAGTCTGCAGAACAGTTACACAGATACGCAGTATTTT	CAISLQNSYTDTQYF
TRBD2	TRBJ2-7	.	TRBV7-9	TGTGCCAGCGCCGGATCCCCGCGGGAGACCTCCTATGAGCAGTACTTC	CASAGSPRETSYEQYF
.	TRBJ1-4	.	TRBV2	TGTGCCGGCTACAGGGTAATAGGGGAAAAACTGTTTTTT	CAGYRVIGEKLFF
.	TRBJ1-2	.	TRBV28	TGTGCCAGCAGACTATCTAACTATGGCTACACCTTC	CASRLSNYGYTF
.	TRBJ2-5	.	TRBV11-2	TGTGCCAGCAGCTTAACAGGAGGGGTCGAGACCCAGTACTTC	CASSLTGGVETQYF
.	TRBJ2-2	.	TRBV11-2	TGTGCCAGCAGCTACGGAGCCGGGGAGCTGTTTTTT	CASSYGAGELFF
TRBD1	TRBJ1-2	few	TRBV7-9	TGTGCCAGCAGCCCAGACCAACAGGGGACCTATGGCTACACCTTC	CASSPDQQGTYGYTF
.	TRBJ2-3	.	TRBV28	TGTGCCAGCAGCCCCACACCTAGCACAGATACGCAGTATTTT	CASSPTPSTDTQYF
TRBD2	TRBJ2-6	.	TRBV5-1	TGCGCCAGCAGCTTGGATCCTAGCGGACCCTCTGGGGCCAACGTCCTGACTTTC	CASSLDPSGPSGANVLTF
TRBD2	TRBJ2-1	.	TRBV6-6	TGTGCCAGCAACAGTCGGGAGGGCCTATCCTACAATGAGCAGTTCTTC	CASNSREGLSYNEQFF
TRBD2	TRBJ2-7	once	TRBV7-9	TGTGCCAGCAGCCCCCAAAGGACTAGCGGAAGCTCCTACGAGCAGTACTTC	CASSPQRTSGSSYEQYF
TRBD2	TRBJ2-1	.	TRBV11-2	TGTGCCAGCAGCTTAGATGAACGACTAGCGGGGTCTCACAATGAGCAGTTCTTC	CASSLDERLAGSHNEQFF
.	TRBJ2-7	.	TRBV11-2	TGTGCCAGCAGCAGGGCGGTGGACTTGTTTAGCTCCTACGAGCAGTACTTC	CASSRAVDLFSSYEQYF
TRBD1	TRBJ1-6	.	TRBV5-1	TGCGCCAGCAGCCCCTGGACAGGACCTTCACCCCTCCACTTT	CASSPWTGPSPLHF
TRBD2	TRBJ2-6	.	TRBV7-7	TGTGCTAGCAGCTTAGGGAGGGCGTCTGGGGCCAACGTCCTGACTTTC	CASSLGRASGANVLTF
.	TRBJ2-2	.	TRBV4-2	TGTGCCAGCAGCCAAGATTCTAGCTTTCCCGGGGAGCTGTTTTTT	CASSQDSSFPGELFF
.	TRBJ2-5	.	TRBV29-1	TGCAGCGTTCATCCCGAATTAACAGGGTCTGGCCAAGAGACCCAGTACTTC	CSVHPELTGSGQETQYF
.	TRBJ1-1	.	TRBV11-2	TGTGCCAGCATTATACTCACGAACACTGAAGCTTTCTTT	CASIILTNTEAFF
TRBD2	TRBJ2-2	.	TRBV25-1	TGTGTCAGCAGTGACCCCCGACTAGCCAACACCGGGGAGCTGTTTTTT	CVSSDPRLANTGELFF
.	TRBJ2-2	.	TRBV7-9	TGTGCCAGCAGCCCCGGGAACGGGGAGCTGTTTTTT	CASSPGNGELFF
.	TRBJ2-3	.	TRBV4-3	TGCGCCAGCAGCCCCCGGACTTCCGACACAGATACGCAGTATTTT	CASSPRTSDTDTQYF
TRBD1	TRBJ1-1	few	TRBV7-9	TGTGCCAGCAGGGAATGGGACAGGAGCGGGGCTTTCTTT	CASREWDRSGAFF
TRBD1	TRBJ1-1	.	TRBV7-2	TGTGCCAGCAGCTTGACAGGGATCCCTGAAGCTTTCTTT	CASSLTGIPEAFF